The entry below gives a single T cell receptor (beta chain) sequence along with its context. The antigen remains unidentified. The CDR3 sequence is 14 residues long. Germline loops: CDR1 SQVTM, CDR2 ANQGSEA. V lost 5 bases, J lost 6 bases, and 8 bases stayed unmatched. This specimen belongs to a study of response to subunit inactivated influenza vaccine. TCRdb reanalysed the RT-PCR reads using MiXCR and keeps one entry per CDR3 protein. The sample shows about 620,000 distinct CDR3 sequences, approximately 12% of them seen only once. Study-wide findings and caveats: T cells newly recruited by each seasonal influenza vaccination are few, the authors suggested.

This clonotype was sampled from a man in his fifties or sixties who received an inactivated influenza vaccine. The V call is TRBV29-1, the J call TRBJ1-2; TRBD1 matches at 11 bases. This specimen was PBMCs from blood, taken on the day of vaccination. CDR3 residues: CSVSGTGGNDGYTF. In nucleotides, the CDR3 is TGCAGCGTTTCCGGGACAGGGGGAAACGATGGCTACACCTTC.